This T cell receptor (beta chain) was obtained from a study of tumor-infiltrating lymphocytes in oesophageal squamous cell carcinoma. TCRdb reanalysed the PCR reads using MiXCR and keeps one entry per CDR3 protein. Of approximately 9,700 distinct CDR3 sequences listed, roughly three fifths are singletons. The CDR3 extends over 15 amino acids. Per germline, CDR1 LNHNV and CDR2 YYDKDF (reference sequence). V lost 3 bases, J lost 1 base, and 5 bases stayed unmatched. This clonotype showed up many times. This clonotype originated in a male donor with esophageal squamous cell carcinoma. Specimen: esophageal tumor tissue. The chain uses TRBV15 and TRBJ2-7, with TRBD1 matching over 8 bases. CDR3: CATSRGTGSSYEQYF. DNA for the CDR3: TGTGCCACCAGCAGGGGGACAGGCTCATCCTACGAGCAGTACTTC.